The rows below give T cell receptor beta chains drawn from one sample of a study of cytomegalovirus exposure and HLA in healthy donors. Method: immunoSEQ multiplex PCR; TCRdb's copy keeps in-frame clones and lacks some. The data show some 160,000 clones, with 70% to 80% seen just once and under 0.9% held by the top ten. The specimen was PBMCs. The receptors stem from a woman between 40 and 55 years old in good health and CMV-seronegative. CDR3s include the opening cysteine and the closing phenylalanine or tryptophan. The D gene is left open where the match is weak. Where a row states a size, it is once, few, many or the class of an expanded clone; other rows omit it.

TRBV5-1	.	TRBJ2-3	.	CASSLPQGTDTQYF	TGCGCCAGCAGTTTACCCCAGGGCACAGATACGCAGTATTTT
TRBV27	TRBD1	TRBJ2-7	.	CASSPDRAFSYEQYF	TGTGCCAGCAGTCCGGACAGGGCCTTCTCCTACGAGCAGTACTTC
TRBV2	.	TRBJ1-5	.	CASSARQTYNQPQHF	TGTGCCAGCAGTGCCCGGCAGACTTACAATCAGCCCCAGCATTTT
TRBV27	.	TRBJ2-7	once	CASSVNGQTYEQYF	TGTGCCAGCAGTGTTAACGGACAGACCTACGAGCAGTACTTC
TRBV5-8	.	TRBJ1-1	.	CASSLDRLTEAFF	TGTGCCAGCAGCTTGGACAGATTAACTGAAGCTTTCTTT
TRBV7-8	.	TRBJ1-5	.	CASGWMETDNQPQHF	TGTGCCAGCGGATGGATGGAGACTGACAATCAGCCCCAGCATTTT
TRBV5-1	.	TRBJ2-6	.	CASSLVLSGANVLTF	TGCGCCAGCAGCTTGGTACTCTCTGGGGCCAACGTCCTGACTTTC
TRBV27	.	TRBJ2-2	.	CASSLSGALNTGELFF	TGTGCCAGCAGTTTATCAGGGGCCTTGAACACCGGGGAGCTGTTTTTT
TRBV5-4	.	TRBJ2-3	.	CASSLYRGGDTQYF	TGTGCCAGCAGCTTGTACCGCGGTGGAGATACGCAGTATTTT
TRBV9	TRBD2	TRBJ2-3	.	CASSVGGSGELTDTQYF	TGTGCCAGCAGCGTAGGAGGTAGCGGGGAGCTCACAGATACGCAGTATTTT
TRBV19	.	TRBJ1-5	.	CASSTGGDQPQHF	TGTGCCAGTAGCACCGGCGGTGATCAGCCCCAGCATTTT
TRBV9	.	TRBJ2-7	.	CASSVGGVSYEQYF	TGTGCCAGCAGCGTAGGGGGGGTCTCCTACGAGCAGTACTTC
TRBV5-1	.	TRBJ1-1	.	CASSLAIGGEAFF	TGCGCCAGCAGCTTGGCCATAGGCGGTGAAGCTTTCTTT
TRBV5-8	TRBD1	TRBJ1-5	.	CASSSVRQGISNQPQHF	TGTGCCAGCAGCTCGGTGAGACAGGGAATCAGCAATCAGCCCCAGCATTTT
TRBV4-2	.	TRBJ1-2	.	CASSQDWGGRQCGYTF	TGTGCCAGCAGCCAAGATTGGGGGGGACGCCAATGTGGCTACACCTTC
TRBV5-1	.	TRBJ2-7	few	CASSTQGEDEQYF	TGCGCCAGCAGCACTCAGGGGGAGGACGAGCAGTACTTC
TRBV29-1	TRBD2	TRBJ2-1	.	CSVEGLAGLGEQFF	TGCAGCGTTGAAGGACTAGCGGGGCTGGGTGAGCAGTTCTTC
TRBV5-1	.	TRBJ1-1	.	CASTRTWDTEAFF	TGCGCCAGCACCCGGACATGGGACACTGAAGCTTTCTTT
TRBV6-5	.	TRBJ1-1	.	CASSVQPGQNTEAFF	TGTGCCAGCAGTGTCCAACCGGGACAGAACACTGAAGCTTTCTTT
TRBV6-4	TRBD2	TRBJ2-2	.	CASSTRLAREGTGELFF	TGTGCCAGCAGTACTCGACTAGCCAGAGAGGGAACCGGGGAGCTGTTTTTT
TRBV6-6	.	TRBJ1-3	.	CASSFPLDGVFNTIYF	TGTGCCAGCAGTTTCCCTTTGGACGGGGTCTTTAACACCATATATTTT
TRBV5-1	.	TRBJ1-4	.	CASSLEGGIDEKLFF	TGCGCCAGCAGCTTGGAGGGAGGAATTGATGAAAAACTGTTTTTT
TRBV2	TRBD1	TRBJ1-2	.	CASTRGTGRSIGF	TGTGCCAGCACCAGGGGGACAGGGCGGAGCATCGGCTTC
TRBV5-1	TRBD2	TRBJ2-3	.	CASSFGLAGGPEDTQYF	TGCGCCAGCAGCTTCGGACTAGCGGGGGGGCCGGAAGATACGCAGTATTTT
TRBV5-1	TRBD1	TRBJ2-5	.	CASSETGGQETQYF	TGCGCCAGCAGCGAGACAGGGGGACAAGAGACCCAGTACTTC
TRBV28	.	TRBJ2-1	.	CASSLTAGSYNEQFF	TGTGCCAGCAGTTTGACGGCGGGGTCCTACAATGAGCAGTTCTTC
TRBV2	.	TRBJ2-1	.	CASRGGGGPYNEQFF	TGTGCCAGCAGGGGGGGAGGGGGTCCTTACAATGAGCAGTTCTTC
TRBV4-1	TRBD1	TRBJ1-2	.	CASSHRDSDFNYGYTF	TGCGCCAGCAGCCACCGGGACAGCGATTTTAACTATGGCTACACCTTC
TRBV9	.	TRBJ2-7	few	CASSAGGLAYEQYF	TGTGCCAGCAGCGCCGGAGGGCTAGCCTACGAGCAGTACTTC
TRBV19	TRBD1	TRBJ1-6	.	CASSLQGALLSSYNSPLHF	TGTGCCAGTAGTCTGCAGGGGGCTTTACTGAGCTCCTATAATTCACCCCTCCACTTT
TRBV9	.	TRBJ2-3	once	CASTPYGGSTDTQYF	TGTGCCAGCACCCCTTACGGGGGTAGCACAGATACGCAGTATTTT
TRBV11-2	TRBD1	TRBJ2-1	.	CASSLGPGGNEQFF	TGTGCCAGCAGCTTAGGTCCAGGGGGCAATGAGCAGTTCTTC
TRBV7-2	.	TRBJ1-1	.	CASSIPRWEAFF	TGTGCCAGCAGCATACCCAGATGGGAAGCTTTCTTT
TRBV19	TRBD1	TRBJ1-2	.	CASSRPGQPNLGYGYTF	TGTGCCAGTAGTAGGCCGGGACAGCCGAATCTCGGCTATGGCTACACCTTC
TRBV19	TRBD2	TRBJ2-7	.	CASSSAGGGSYEQYF	TGTGCCAGTAGTTCAGCGGGAGGTGGTTCCTACGAGCAGTACTTC
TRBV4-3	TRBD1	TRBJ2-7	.	CASSFRTGVYEQYF	TGCGCCAGCAGTTTTCGGACAGGGGTCTACGAGCAGTACTTC
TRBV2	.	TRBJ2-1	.	CASRTGIAYNEQFF	TGTGCCAGCAGAACAGGGATCGCCTACAATGAGCAGTTCTTC
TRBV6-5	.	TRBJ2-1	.	CASRPPRDNEQFF	TGTGCCAGCAGGCCCCCCAGGGACAATGAGCAGTTCTTC
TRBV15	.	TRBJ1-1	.	CATSGGGGPSTEAFF	TGTGCCACCAGCGGGGGCGGGGGTCCGAGCACTGAAGCTTTCTTT
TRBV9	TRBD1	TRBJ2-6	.	CASSFLPGGSGANVLTF	TGTGCCAGCAGCTTCCTCCCAGGGGGCTCTGGGGCCAACGTCCTGACTTTC
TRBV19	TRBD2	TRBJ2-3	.	CASSGRLAGEADTQYF	TGTGCCAGTAGTGGTCGCCTAGCGGGGGAGGCAGATACGCAGTATTTT
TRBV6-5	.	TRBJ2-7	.	CASSYSRGTQYEQYF	TGTGCCAGCAGTTACTCCCGAGGAACCCAATACGAGCAGTACTTC
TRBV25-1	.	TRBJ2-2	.	CASRRGTVNTGELFF	TGTGCCAGCCGTCGGGGGACGGTGAACACCGGGGAGCTGTTTTTT
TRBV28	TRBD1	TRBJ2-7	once	CASSLLQGQGYGYEQYF	TGTGCCAGCAGTTTACTTCAGGGACAGGGGTATGGCTACGAGCAGTACTTC
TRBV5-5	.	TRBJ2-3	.	CASSLSLAEGDTQYF	TGTGCCAGCAGCTTGTCGCTCGCGGAAGGAGATACGCAGTATTTT
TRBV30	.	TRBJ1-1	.	CAWSEGLRNTEAFF	TGTGCCTGGAGTGAGGGACTTCGGAACACTGAAGCTTTCTTT
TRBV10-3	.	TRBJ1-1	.	CAIRQGNTEAFF	TGTGCCATCAGACAGGGGAACACTGAAGCTTTCTTT
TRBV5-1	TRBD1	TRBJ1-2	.	CASSPDRLNYGYTF	TGCGCCAGCAGCCCGGACAGGCTTAACTATGGCTACACCTTC
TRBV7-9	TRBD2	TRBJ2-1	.	CASSPGGSSYNEQFF	TGTGCCAGCAGCCCGGGGGGGAGCTCCTACAATGAGCAGTTCTTC
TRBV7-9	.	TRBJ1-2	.	CASSSYREQNYGYTF	TGTGCCAGCAGCTCCTACAGGGAGCAGAACTATGGCTACACCTTC
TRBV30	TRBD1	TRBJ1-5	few	CAWSVRGQISNQPQHF	TGTGCCTGGAGTGTAAGGGGGCAGATTAGCAATCAGCCCCAGCATTTT
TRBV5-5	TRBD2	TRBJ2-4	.	CASSLGGASGISDIQYF	TGTGCCAGCAGCTTGGGGGGGGCTAGCGGGATCTCGGACATTCAGTACTTC
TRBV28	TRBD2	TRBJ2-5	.	CASSPLGLAGKETQYF	TGTGCCAGCAGCCCCTTGGGACTAGCGGGAAAAGAGACCCAGTACTTC
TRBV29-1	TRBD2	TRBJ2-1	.	CSVVLAAPALGQFF	TGCAGCGTTGTCCTAGCGGCCCCCGCTTTGGGGCAGTTCTTC
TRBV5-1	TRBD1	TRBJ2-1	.	CASSLIRTGVSDEQFF	TGCGCCAGCAGCTTGATCCGGACAGGGGTTTCGGATGAGCAGTTCTTC
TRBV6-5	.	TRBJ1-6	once	CASSSDQGRNSPLHF	TGTGCCAGCAGTTCCGATCAGGGGCGGAATTCACCCCTCCACTTT
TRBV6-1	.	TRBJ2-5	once	CASSSQETQYF	TGTGCCAGCAGTTCACAAGAGACCCAGTACTTC
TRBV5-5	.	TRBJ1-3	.	CASSSSPSGRPGNTIYF	TGTGCCAGCAGCTCTTCACCATCAGGGAGGCCTGGAAACACCATATATTTT
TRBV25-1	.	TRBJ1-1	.	CASSGQTMNTEAFF	TGTGCCAGCTCCGGACAGACCATGAACACTGAAGCTTTCTTT